This TCR beta chain derives from a study of blood T cells in healthy people across ages. Study observations and caveats: Diversity of TCR beta correlated strongly with naive T cell percentage.

A second PCR of 7 to 11 cycles used a sample-barcoded 5' primer and a J-beta primer mix. Every single cDNA molecule received a tag from a template-switch adaptor with 12 random nucleotides. TCRdb used MiXCR to reprocess the 5' RACE reads, holding one entry per CDR3 protein. The top ten clones hold over 20% of a sample with roughly 800,000 distinct CDR3 sequences, 58% of them seen once. This clonotype has a count of ten or more. Its antigen is still unknown. This CDR3 is 13 amino acids long. Germline assignment: CDR1 SGHTA and CDR2 FQGNSA. V lost 8 bases to trimming and J lost 0 bases, with 8 bases between them.

The TCR sequence derives from a man aged 25-45 years in good health. V is TRBV7-2 and J is TRBJ2-4; D remains unclear. The sample taken for sequencing was blood. The DNA of the CDR3 is TGTGCCAGCTCACACCTAGCCAAAAACATTCAGTACTTC. Protein sequence: CASSHLAKNIQYF.